This T cell receptor beta chain was sequenced in a study of beta chain features in type 1 diabetes. Study-level background: The examined sorted cells totaled fewer than 110,000,000 across samples. Regarding the study as a whole: Patients' naive, central memory and Treg TCRB repertoires seemed closer to one another than those of healthy donors. Type 1 diabetes patients showed a moderate but significant shortening of TCRB CDR3s in all four CD4+ subsets. An over-representation of cells with high TCR expression could result from cDNA sequencing.

As for this clone: Its antigen is undetermined.

The CDR3 contains 13 residues. V lost 3 bases and J lost 5, with 8 bases in between. Germline CDR1 is SGHTA and CDR2 is FQGNSA. Investigators reverse transcribed all isolated RNA, so they sequenced expressed TCRB transcripts. Clones were read by immunoSEQ multiplex PCR, and TCRdb kept only the in-frame ones, dropping some. The repertoire holds a few hundred thousand clones, 16% seen once, with about 0.085% in the top ten. This TCR came from a man younger than 45 with type 1 diabetes. The rearrangement links TRBV7-2 to TRBJ2-4; possibly TRBD1 for D (6 bases). The sample consisted of naive CD4+ T cells from blood. The CDR3 sequence: CASSLGAQNIQYF. CDR3 sequence (DNA): TGTGCCAGCAGCTTGGGGGCACAAAACATTCAGTACTTC.